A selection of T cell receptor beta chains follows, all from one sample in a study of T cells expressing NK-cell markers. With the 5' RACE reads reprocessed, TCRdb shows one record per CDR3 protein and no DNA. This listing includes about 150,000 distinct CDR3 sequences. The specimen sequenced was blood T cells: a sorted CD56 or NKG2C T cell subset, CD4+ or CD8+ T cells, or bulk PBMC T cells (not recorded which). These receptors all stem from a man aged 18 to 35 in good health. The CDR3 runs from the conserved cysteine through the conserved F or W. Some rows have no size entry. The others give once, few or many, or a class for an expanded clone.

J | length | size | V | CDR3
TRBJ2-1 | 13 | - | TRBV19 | CASRLAGVNEQFF
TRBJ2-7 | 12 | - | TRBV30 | CAWSVISYEQYF
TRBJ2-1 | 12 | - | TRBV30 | CAWTDHYNEQFF
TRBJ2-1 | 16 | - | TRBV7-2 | CASSLGVSGSRDEQFF
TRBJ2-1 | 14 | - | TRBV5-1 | CASALSTGFNEQFF
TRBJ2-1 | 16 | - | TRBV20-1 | CSARTGTSGFDNEQFF
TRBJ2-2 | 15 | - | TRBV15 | CATSRVGTPTGELFF
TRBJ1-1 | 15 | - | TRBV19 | CASRKGRAMNTEAFF
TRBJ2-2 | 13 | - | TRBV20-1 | CSAESSYTGELFF
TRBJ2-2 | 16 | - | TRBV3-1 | CASSPRLAGVTGELFF
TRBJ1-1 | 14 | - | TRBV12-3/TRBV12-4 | CASSSREVNTEAFF
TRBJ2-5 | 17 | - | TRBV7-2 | CASSLVIFGRAEETQYF
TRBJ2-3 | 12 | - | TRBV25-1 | CASSVERDTQYF
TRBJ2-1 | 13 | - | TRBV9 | CASSAPRVNEQFF
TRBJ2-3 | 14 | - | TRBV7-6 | CASSFSGSTDTQYF
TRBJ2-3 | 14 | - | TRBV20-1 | CSASSPSGTDTQYF
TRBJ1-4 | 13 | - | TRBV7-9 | CASTVGQGEKLFF
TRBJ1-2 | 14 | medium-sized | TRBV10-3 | CAISPTGSLGGYTF